Listed here is a single T cell receptor beta chain. As yet, its antigen is unknown. This entry is derived from a study of vaccination effects on CD4 cells after COVID-19. The overall study: Cultures of 2 million or so PBMC per well contained approximately 9.6 IU/ml IL-2 plus 10 ug/ml peptides.

Whole-study results and caveats: Substantial clonal contraction characterized both infection- and vaccine-induced clones late after vaccination.

After less than twelve days in culture, the CD4+ T cells were isolated. This individual contracted SARS-CoV-2 between March and December 2020, as verified by PCR. The vaccine given was either BNT162b2 or mRNA-1273, in two doses. TCRdb's copy holds only in-frame clones and misses some; the assay was immunoSEQ multiplex PCR. The table includes tens of thousands of clones, 76% detected once. The sample here was CD4+ T cells from PBMCs cultured without peptide, taken after COVID-19 vaccination. This receptor was identified in a human donor who had a prior SARS-CoV-2 infection.

The CDR3 DNA is TGTGCCAGCAGCACCAAGCGGGAGTTAGGTACGCAGTATTTT. This encodes CASSTKRELGTQYF. The chain has TRBV7-8 and TRBJ2-3; TRBD2 matches 8 bases. CDR1 and CDR2 (germline): SGHVS, FQNEAQ. The J segment lost 8 bases and the V segment lost 5 bases, leaving 9 bases of the junction unmatched. The CDR3 extends over 14 amino acids.